The present T cell receptor beta chain was sequenced within a study of low-dose radiotherapy and immunotherapy resistance in tumors. Study summary: Cohort 2's total reached 13 Gy over 26 weeks, at 1 Gy per fraction every two weeks. Intravenous cyclophosphamide at 200 mg/m2 preceded radiation and immunotherapy by one day, every two weeks.

The V gene end was trimmed by 2 bases and the J gene end by 8 bases; junction bases not matched to a gene: 15. Germline V gene sequence: CDR1 SGHNT, CDR2 YYREEE (reference sequence). CDR3 length: 17 amino acids. TRAV and TRBV primers primed cDNA for both TCRalpha and TCRbeta. Amplification of TCRs used a constant-region primer and V-primer adapter for 15 to 25 PCR cycles. One entry per CDR3 protein results from TCRdb running MiXCR on the reads. The sample consists of 75,000 to 95,000 distinct CDR3 sequences, 9.4% of them appearing once. The time point here: before trial treatment. It was nivolumab, ipilimumab, aspirin, low-dose cyclophosphamide and low-dose radiotherapy that donors received. Tumors of eligible patients were advanced, solid and lacking tumor-infiltrating lymphocytes.

The sequence was obtained from a male donor with prostate cancer. This sequence joins TRBV5-4 and TRBJ2-3, with 9 bases that match TRBD2. The sample consisted of PBMCs, taken before treatment. The CDR3 sequence: CASSFRTSENQRGTQYF. The CDR3 nucleotides are TGTGCCAGCAGCTTCCGGACTAGCGAGAACCAGCGAGGTACGCAGTATTTT. The variable domain in full, with the rest retrieved from reference TRBV5-4 and TRBJ2-3, is ETGVTQSPTHLIKTRGQQVTLRCSSQSGHNTVSWYQQALGQGPQFIFQYYREEENGRGNFPPRFSGLQFPNYSSELNVNALELDDSALYLCASSFRTSENQRGTQYFGPGTRLTVL.